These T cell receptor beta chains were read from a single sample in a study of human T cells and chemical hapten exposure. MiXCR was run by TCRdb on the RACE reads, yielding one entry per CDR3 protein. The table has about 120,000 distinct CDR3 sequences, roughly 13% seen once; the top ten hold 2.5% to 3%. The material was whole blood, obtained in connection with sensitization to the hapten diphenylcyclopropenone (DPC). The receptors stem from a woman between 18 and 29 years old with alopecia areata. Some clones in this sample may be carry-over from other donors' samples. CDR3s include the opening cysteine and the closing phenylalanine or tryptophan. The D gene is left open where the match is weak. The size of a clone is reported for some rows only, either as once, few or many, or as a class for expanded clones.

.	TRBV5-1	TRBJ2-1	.	TGCGCCAGCAGCTTGGACAGGGTCGGCAATGAGCAGTTCTTC	CASSLDRVGNEQFF
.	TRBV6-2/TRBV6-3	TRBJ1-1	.	TGTGCCAGCAGGCGGCCTCTCCGCGGGTTGAACACTGAAGCTTTCTTT	CASRRPLRGLNTEAFF
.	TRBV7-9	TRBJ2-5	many	TGTGCCAGCAGCTTAGGAGTGGCGGGGTTTCAAGAGACCCAGTACTTC	CASSLGVAGFQETQYF
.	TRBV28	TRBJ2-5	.	TGTGCCAGCCGGGGGGCCCGGGAGACCCAGTACTTC	CASRGARETQYF
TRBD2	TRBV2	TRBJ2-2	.	TGTGCCAGCAGTATGACTAGCCCCGGGGAGCTGTTTTTT	CASSMTSPGELFF
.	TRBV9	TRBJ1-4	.	TGTGCCAACAGCGTAGGACAGTTTGCGGAAAAACTGTTTTTT	CANSVGQFAEKLFF
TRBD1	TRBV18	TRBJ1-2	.	TGTGCCAGCTCACCACCGGGACAGGGGACGAGTGGCTACACCTTC	CASSPPGQGTSGYTF
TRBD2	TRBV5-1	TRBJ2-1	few	TGCGCCAGCATGCCGCCGGGACTAGCGGGCAATGAGCAGTTCTTC	CASMPPGLAGNEQFF
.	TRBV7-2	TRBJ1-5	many	TGTGCCAGCAGCTTTAAGGGGGGCTATCAGCCCCAGCATTTT	CASSFKGGYQPQHF
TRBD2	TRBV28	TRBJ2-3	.	TGTGCCAGCAGTTTATCACTAGCGGGGGGCATCACAGATACGCAGTATTTT	CASSLSLAGGITDTQYF
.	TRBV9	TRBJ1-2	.	TGTGCCAGCAGCTCCACGGGGGCTTCTCCATCTAACTATGGCTACACCTTC	CASSSTGASPSNYGYTF
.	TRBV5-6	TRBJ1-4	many	TGTGCCAGCAGCTTACGGTCTTCCTGGGGTGAAAAACTGTTTTTT	CASSLRSSWGEKLFF
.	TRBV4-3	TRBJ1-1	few	TGCGCCAGCAGCCCCTGGGGAAGGGTTTTTGCTGAAGCTTTCTTT	CASSPWGRVFAEAFF
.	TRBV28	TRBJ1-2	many	TGTGCCAGCAGTACCACAGGCTGGTCTAACTATGGCTACACCTTC	CASSTTGWSNYGYTF
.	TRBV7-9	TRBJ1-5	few	TGTGCCAGCACCCCTGGGGCAGGGCTTGGACAGCCCCAGCATTTT	CASTPGAGLGQPQHF
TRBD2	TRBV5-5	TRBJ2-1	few	TGTGCCAGCAGCTTGGCCACTAGCGGGGGGTACAATGAGCAGTTCTTC	CASSLATSGGYNEQFF
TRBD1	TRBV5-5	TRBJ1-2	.	TGTGCCAGCAGCCCGTACGACAGGGGGAAACGCTATGGCTACACCTTC	CASSPYDRGKRYGYTF
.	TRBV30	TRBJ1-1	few	TGTGCCTGGACCCCTGGGTCGGGCGCTGAAGCTTTCTTT	CAWTPGSGAEAFF
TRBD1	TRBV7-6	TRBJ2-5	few	TGTGCCAGCGGACAGGGGGTGGAGACCCAGTACTTC	CASGQGVETQYF
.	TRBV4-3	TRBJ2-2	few	TGCGCCAGCAGCCACGCCGGGACTCCGTCAGAGGAGCTGTTTTTT	CASSHAGTPSEELFF
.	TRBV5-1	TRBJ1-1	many	TGCGCCAGCAGTCCCTGGGGGAGCACTGAAGCTTTCTTT	CASSPWGSTEAFF
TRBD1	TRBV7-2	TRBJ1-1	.	TGTGCCAGCAGCTCAGACAGGGTGACTGAAGCTTTCTTT	CASSSDRVTEAFF
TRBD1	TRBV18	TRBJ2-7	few	TGTGCCAGCTCACCACCCTTAGGGGGCACCTACGAGCAGTACTTC	CASSPPLGGTYEQYF
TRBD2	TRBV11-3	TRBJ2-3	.	TGTGCCAGCAGCCCAGGGCGGGGGGCCACAGATACGCAGTATTTT	CASSPGRGATDTQYF
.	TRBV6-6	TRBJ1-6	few	TGTGCCAGCAGTTATCGGGATAATTCACCCCTCCACTTT	CASSYRDNSPLHF
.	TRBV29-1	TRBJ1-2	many	TGCAGCGTTGATCAGGGGCAGAAATATGGCTACACCTTC	CSVDQGQKYGYTF
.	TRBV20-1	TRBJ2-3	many	TGCAGTGCTAGTGCCGACGTGAGGGCACCGGATACGCAGTATTTT	CSASADVRAPDTQYF
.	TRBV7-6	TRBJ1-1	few	TGTGCCAGCAGCTTACGGGAGAGGGGGACTGAAGCTTTCTTT	CASSLRERGTEAFF
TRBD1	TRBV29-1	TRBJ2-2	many	TGCAGCGTAAGGACAGGGGGAGGCACCGGGGAGCTGTTTTTT	CSVRTGGGTGELFF
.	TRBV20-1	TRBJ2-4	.	TGCAGTGCCCAGCCAGGGGGGGACATTCAGTACTTC	CSAQPGGDIQYF
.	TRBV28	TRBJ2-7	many	TGTGCCAGCACCAGCGGGCACCACGAGCAGTACTTC	CASTSGHHEQYF
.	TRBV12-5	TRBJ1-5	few	TGTGCTAGTGGTTTGGTAGCACAGGGCAATCAGCCCCAGCATTTT	CASGLVAQGNQPQHF
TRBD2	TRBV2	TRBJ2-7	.	TGTGCCAGCAGTGGGGGGGGTCCCCCAAGCGAGCAGTACTTC	CASSGGGPPSEQYF
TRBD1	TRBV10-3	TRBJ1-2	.	TGTGCCATCAGCGCCGGGACAGGGTATGGCTACACCTTC	CAISAGTGYGYTF
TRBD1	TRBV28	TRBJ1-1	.	TGTGCCAGCAGTTTCATCACAGGGGGCGCATTTGGTTCGTTGGCTTTCTTT	CASSFITGGAFGSLAFF
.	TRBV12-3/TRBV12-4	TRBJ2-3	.	TGTGCCAGCAGTTTATCGGGGGATTCGGCGGATACGCAGTATTTT	CASSLSGDSADTQYF
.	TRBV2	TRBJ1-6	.	TGTGCCAGCAGTCCCCGAGGGACCTCTTATTCACCCCTCCACTTT	CASSPRGTSYSPLHF
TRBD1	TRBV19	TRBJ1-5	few	TGTGCCAGTAGTCCGACAGGGTTCCTCAATCAGCCCCAGCATTTT	CASSPTGFLNQPQHF
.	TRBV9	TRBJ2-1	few	TGTGCCAGCAGCGTAGAGGGGGATTCCTACAATGAGCAGTTCTTC	CASSVEGDSYNEQFF
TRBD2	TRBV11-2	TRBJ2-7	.	TGTGCCAGCAGTACCACATCCCACGGGACTAGCGGGACCTACGAGCAGTACTTC	CASSTTSHGTSGTYEQYF
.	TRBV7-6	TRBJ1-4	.	TGTGCCAGCAGCCCAAGGGGAGGAGGGAATGAAAAACTGTTTTTT	CASSPRGGGNEKLFF
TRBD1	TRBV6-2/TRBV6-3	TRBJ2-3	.	TGTGCCAGCAGCCCCCGGGACAGCCGAAGCACAGATACGCAGTATTTT	CASSPRDSRSTDTQYF
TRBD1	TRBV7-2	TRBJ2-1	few	TGTGCCAGCAGCCTGGACAGGGGGAGGAATGAGCAGTTCTTC	CASSLDRGRNEQFF
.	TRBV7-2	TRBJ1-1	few	TGTGCCAGCAGCTCCTCTTGGAGAACTGAAGCTTTCTTT	CASSSSWRTEAFF
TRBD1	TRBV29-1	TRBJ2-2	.	TGCAGCGTCATTACCGGGACAGGGACCACCGGGGAGCTGTTTTTT	CSVITGTGTTGELFF
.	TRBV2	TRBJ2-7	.	TGTGCCAGCAGTGAACCGCCCTACGAGCAGTACTTC	CASSEPPYEQYF
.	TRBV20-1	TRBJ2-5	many	TGCAGTGCTCAAACCCAGGAGACCCAGTACTTC	CSAQTQETQYF
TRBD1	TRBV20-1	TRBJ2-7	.	TGCAGTGCTACCCCCGCGGGACAGGGCGACTACGAGCAGTACTTC	CSATPAGQGDYEQYF
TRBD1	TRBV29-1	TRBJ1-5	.	TGCAGCGTTACGACAGGGGCCCACCAGCCCCAGCATTTT	CSVTTGAHQPQHF
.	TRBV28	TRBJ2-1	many	TGTGCCAGCAGTAGGGGGGAGCAGTTCTTC	CASSRGEQFF